This T cell receptor beta chain was identified in a study of blood T cell repertoires in COVID-19. This CDR3 has 14 residues. Trimming removed 5 bases from V and 1 base from J; junction bases left unmatched: 4. The germline V gene encodes CDR1 LNHDA and CDR2 SQIVND (reference sequence). In the source study's methods: Amplifying reference gene primers gave estimates of nucleated cell counts. Data came from immunoSEQ multiplex PCR; TCRdb stores just in-frame clones and leaves some out. V, J and clone size are those of that table, while D and trimming were read from the DNA. In the table there are approximately 120,000 clones, around three quarters of which are singletons.

The receptor was derived from a man aged 35 to 55 with active or convalescent COVID-19. The chain employs TRBV19 and TRBJ1-1, with 7 bases aligning to TRBD1. Sequencing input: peripheral blood. CDR3 amino acids: CASSLRQGNTEAFF. CDR3 DNA sequence: TGTGCCAGTAGTCTCCGACAGGGGAACACTGAAGCTTTCTTT. Drawing the rest from reference TRBV19 and TRBJ1-1, the complete variable domain is DGGITQSPKYLFRKEGQNVTLSCEQNLNHDAMYWYRQDPGQGLRLIYYSQIVNDFQKGDIAEGYSVSREKKESFPLTVTSAQKNPTAFYLCASSLRQGNTEAFFGQGTRLTVV.